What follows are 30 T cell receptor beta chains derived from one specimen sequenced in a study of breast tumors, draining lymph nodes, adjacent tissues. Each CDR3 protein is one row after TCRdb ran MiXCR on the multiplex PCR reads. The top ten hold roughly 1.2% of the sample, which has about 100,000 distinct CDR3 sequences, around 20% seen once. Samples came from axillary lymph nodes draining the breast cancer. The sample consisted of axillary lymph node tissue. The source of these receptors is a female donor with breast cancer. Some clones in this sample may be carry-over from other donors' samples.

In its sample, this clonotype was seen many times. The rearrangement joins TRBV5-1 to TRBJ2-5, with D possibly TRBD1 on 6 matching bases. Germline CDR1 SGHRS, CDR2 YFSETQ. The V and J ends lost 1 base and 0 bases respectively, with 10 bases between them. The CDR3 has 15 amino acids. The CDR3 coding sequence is TGCGCCAGCAGCTTGTGGGCAGGGGACCAAGAGACCCAGTACTTC. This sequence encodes CASSLWAGDQETQYF.

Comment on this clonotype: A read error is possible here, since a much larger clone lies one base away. The CDR3 DNA reads TGTGCCATCCGCCGCGACAGCCCTGGCACAGATACGCAGTATTTT. Protein sequence: CAIRRDSPGTDTQYF. The rearrangement links TRBV10-3 to TRBJ2-3; a weak D match, TRBD1 (5 bases). Trimming pared 8 bases from V and 1 base from J, leaving 16 bases between. This CDR3 region has 15 residues. Germline loops: CDR1 ENHRY, CDR2 SYGVKD.

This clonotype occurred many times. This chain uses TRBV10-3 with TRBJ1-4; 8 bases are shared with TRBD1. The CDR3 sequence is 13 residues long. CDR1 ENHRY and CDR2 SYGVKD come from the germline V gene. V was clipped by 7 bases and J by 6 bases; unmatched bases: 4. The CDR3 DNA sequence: TGTGCCATCACATCAGGGGGCGATGAAAAACTGTTTTTT. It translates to CAITSGGDEKLFF.

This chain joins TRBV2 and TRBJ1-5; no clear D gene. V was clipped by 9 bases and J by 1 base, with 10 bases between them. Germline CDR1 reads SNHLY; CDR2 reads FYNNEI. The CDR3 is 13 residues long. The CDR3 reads CARRLGSNQPQHF. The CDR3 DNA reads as TGTGCCAGAAGGTTGGGGAGCAATCAGCCCCAGCATTTT.

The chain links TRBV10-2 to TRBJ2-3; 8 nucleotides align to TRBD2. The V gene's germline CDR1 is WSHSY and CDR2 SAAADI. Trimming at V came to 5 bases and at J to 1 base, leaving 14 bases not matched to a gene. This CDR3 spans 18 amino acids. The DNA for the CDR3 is TGCGCCAGCAGTACAGCGGGAGATACGGGGGCGGGCACAGATACGCAGTATTTT. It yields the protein CASSTAGDTGAGTDTQYF.

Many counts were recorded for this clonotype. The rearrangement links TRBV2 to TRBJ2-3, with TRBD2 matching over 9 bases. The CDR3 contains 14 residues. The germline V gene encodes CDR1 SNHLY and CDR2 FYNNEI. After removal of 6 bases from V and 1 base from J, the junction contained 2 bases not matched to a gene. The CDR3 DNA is TGTGCCAGCAGGTCTAGCGGGGGCACAGATACGCAGTATTTT. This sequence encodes CASRSSGGTDTQYF.

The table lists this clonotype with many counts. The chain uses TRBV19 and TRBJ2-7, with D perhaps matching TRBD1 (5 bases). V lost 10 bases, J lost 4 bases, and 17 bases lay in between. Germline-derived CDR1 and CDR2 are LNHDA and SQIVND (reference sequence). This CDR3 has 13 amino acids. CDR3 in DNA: TGTGCCACCTCGTACACAGGCGGATACGAGCAGTACTTC. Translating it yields CATSYTGGYEQYF.

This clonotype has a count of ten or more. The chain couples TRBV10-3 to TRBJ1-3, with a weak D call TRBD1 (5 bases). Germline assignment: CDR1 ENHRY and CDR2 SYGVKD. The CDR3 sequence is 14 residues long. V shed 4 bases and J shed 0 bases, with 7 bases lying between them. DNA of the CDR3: TGTGCCATCAGTGCAGGGTTCTCTGGAAACACCATATATTTT. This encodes CAISAGFSGNTIYF.

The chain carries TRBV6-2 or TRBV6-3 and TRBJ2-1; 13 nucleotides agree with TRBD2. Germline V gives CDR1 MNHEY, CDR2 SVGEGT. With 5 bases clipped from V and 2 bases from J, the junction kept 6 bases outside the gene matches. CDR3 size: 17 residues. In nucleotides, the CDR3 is TGTGCCAGCAGTAGACTAGCGGGGGGCCTTACCTACAATGAGCAGTTCTTC. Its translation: CASSRLAGGLTYNEQFF.

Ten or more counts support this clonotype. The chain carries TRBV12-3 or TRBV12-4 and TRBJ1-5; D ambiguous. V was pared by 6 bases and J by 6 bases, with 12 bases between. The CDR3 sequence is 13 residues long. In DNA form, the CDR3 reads TGTGCCAGCAGCAAGAGGGAAGGTCAGCCCCAGCATTTT. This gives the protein CASSKREGQPQHF.

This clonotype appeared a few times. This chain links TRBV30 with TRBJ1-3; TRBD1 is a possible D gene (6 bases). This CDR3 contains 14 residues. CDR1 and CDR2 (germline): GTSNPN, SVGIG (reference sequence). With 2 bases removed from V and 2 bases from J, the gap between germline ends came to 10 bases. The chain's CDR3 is CAWSRGTTGNTIYF. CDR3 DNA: TGTGCCTGGAGTCGGGGGACAACTGGAAACACCATATATTTT.

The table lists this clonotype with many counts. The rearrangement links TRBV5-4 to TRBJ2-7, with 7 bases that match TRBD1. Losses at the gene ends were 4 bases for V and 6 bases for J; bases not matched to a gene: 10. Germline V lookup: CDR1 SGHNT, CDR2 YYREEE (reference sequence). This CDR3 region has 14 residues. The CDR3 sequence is CASSPGTAGREQYF. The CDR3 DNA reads TGTGCCAGCAGCCCGGGGACAGCAGGGCGCGAGCAGTACTTC.

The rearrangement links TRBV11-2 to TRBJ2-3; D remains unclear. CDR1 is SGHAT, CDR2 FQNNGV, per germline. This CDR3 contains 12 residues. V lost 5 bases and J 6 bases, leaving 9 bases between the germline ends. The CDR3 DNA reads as TGTGCCAGCAGCCTCACTGGGGATACGCAGTATTTT. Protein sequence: CASSLTGDTQYF.

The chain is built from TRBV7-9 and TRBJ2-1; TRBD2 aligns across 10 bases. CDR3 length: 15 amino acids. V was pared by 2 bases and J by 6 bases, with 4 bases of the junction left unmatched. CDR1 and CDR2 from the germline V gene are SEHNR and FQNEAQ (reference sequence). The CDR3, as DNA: TGTGCCAGCAGCTTAAATAGCGGGGGGCTCAATGAGCAGTTCTTC. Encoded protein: CASSLNSGGLNEQFF.

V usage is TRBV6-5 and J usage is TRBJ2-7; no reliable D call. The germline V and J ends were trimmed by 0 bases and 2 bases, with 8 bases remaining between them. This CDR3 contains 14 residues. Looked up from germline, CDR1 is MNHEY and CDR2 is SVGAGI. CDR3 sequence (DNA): TGTGCCAGCAGTTACTCGGACGACGCCTACGAGCAGTACTTC. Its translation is CASSYSDDAYEQYF.

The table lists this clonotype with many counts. The CDR3 nucleotides are TGCGCCAGCAGCTTGGTGACAGGGGCCTACGAGCAGTACTTC. Translating it yields CASSLVTGAYEQYF. The rearrangement uses TRBV5-1 and TRBJ2-7; 8 bases match TRBD1. Germline CDR1 and CDR2: SGHRS and YFSETQ. The junction had 1 base not matched to a gene; V was cut back by 0 bases and J by 2 bases. The CDR3 spans 14 residues.

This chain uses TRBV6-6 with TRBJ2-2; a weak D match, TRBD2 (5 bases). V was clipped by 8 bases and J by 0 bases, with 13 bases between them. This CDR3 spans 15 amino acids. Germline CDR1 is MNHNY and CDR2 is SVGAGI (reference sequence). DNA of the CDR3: TGTGCCAGCTCCTACGGGAAATCGAACACCGGGGAGCTGTTTTTT. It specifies CASSYGKSNTGELFF.

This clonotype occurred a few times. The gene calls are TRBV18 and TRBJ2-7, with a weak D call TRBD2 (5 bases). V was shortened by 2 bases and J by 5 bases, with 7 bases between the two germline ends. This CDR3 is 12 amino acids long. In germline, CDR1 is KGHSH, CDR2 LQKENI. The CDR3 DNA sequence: TGTGCCAGCTCACCATCGGGGAACGAGCAGTACTTC. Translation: CASSPSGNEQYF.

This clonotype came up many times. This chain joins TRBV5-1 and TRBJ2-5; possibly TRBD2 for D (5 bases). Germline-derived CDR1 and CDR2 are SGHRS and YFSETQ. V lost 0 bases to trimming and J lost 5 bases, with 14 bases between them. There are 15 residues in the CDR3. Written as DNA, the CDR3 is TGCGCCAGCAGCTTGGCCGCCACCCGAGGGGAGACCCAGTACTTC. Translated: CASSLAATRGETQYF.

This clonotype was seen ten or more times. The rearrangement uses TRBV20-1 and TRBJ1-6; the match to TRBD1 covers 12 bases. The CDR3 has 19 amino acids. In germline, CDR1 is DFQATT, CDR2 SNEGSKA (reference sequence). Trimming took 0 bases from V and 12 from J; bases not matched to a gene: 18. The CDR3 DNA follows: TGCAGTGCTAGAGATAAGCCGGGACAGGGGGCGAGAAGAGGGGGACCCCTCCACTTT. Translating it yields CSARDKPGQGARRGGPLHF.

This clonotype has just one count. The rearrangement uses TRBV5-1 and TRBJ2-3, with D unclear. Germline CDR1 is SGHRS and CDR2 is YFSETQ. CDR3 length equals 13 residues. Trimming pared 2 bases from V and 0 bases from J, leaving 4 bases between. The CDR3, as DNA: TGCGCCAGCAGCTTAGAGAGCACAGATACGCAGTATTTT. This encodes CASSLESTDTQYF.

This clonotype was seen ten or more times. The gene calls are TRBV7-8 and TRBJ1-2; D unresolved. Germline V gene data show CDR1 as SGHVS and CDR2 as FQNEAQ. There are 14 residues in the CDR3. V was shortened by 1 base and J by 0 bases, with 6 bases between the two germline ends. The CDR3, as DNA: TGTGCCAGCAGCTTAGGTGGCTCTAACTATGGCTACACCTTC. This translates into CASSLGGSNYGYTF. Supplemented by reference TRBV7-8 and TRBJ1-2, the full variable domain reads GAGVSQSPRYKVAKRGQDVALRCDPISGHVSLFWYQQALGQGPEFLTYFQNEAQLDKSGLPSDRFFAERPEGSVSTLKIQRTQQEDSAVYLCASSLGGSNYGYTFGSGTRLTVV.

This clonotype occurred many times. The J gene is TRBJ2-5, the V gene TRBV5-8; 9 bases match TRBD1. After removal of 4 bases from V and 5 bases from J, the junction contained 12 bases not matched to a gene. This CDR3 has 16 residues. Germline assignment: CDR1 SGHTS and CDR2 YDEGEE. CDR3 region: CASSTGQGSNGETQYF. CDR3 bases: TGTGCCAGCAGCACCGGACAGGGGAGCAACGGGGAGACCCAGTACTTC.

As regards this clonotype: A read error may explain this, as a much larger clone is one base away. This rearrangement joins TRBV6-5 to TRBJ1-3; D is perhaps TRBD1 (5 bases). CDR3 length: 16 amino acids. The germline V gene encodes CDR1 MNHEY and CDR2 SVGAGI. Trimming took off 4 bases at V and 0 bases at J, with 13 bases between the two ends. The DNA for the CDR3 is TGTGCCAGCAGTTTGTCACGGGGCATCTCTGGAAACACCATATATTTT. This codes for CASSLSRGISGNTIYF.

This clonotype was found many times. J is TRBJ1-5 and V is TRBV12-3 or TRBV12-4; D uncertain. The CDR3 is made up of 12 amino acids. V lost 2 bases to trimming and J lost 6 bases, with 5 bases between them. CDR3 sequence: CASSLPGQPQHF. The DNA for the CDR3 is TGTGCCAGCAGTTTACCGGGTCAGCCCCAGCATTTT.

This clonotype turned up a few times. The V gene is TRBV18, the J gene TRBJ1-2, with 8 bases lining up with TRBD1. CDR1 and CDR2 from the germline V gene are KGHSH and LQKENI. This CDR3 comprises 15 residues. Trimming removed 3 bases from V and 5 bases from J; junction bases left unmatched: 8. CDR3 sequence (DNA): TGTGCCAGCTCACCTCGGGACAGGCCCCTTTATGGCTACACCTTC. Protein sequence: CASSPRDRPLYGYTF. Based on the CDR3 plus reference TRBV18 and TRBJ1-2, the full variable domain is NAGVMQNPRHLVRRRGQEARLRCSPMKGHSHVYWYRQLPEEGLKFMVYLQKENIIDESGMPKERFSAEFPKEGPSILRIQQVVRGDSAAYFCASSPRDRPLYGYTFGSGTRLTVV.

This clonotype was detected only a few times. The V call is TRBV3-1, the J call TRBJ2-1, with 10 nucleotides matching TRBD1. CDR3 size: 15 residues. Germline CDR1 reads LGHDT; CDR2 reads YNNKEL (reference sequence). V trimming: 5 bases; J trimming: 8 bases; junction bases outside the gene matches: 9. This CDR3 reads CASSLGQGLADEQFF. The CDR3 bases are TGTGCCAGCAGCTTGGGACAGGGGCTCGCGGATGAGCAGTTCTTC.

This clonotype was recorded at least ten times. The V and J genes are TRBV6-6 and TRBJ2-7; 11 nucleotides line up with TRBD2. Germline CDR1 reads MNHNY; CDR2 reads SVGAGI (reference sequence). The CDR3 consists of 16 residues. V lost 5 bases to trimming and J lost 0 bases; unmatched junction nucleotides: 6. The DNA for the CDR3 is TGTGCCAGCAGTCAAGGACTAGCGGGCCACTCCTACGAGCAGTACTTC. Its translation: CASSQGLAGHSYEQYF.

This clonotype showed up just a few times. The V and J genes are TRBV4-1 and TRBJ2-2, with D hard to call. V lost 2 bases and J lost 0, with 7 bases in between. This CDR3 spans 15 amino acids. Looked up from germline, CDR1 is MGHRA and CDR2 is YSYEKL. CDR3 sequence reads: CASSQPWANTGELFF. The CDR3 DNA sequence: TGCGCCAGCAGCCAACCGTGGGCGAACACCGGGGAGCTGTTTTTT.

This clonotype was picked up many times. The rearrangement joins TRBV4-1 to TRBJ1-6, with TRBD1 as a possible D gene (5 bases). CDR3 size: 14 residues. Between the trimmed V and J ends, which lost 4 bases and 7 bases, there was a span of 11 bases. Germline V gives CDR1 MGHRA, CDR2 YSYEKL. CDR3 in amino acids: CASSPWGGNSPLHF. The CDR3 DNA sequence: TGCGCCAGCAGCCCATGGGGGGGGAATTCACCCCTCCACTTT.